This T cell receptor beta chain appears in the sequencing data of a study of T-cell memory formation after mild COVID-19. For the study at large: Clusters of TCRs were largely donor specific.

TCRdb re-derived calls from the 5' RACE reads in MiXCR, one entry per CDR3 protein. The sample lists almost 250,000 distinct CDR3 sequences, 15% seen once, with approximately 2.1% in the top ten. After removal of 3 bases from V and 5 bases from J, the junction contained 8 bases not matched to a gene. Germline CDR1 is SGHRS and CDR2 is YFSETQ. The CDR3 covers 14 residues. There are a few counts of this clonotype. The sequence was collected from an adult woman who had mild COVID-19 (a few samples of this study predate the infection). Cell type and time point are not known. The sample taken for sequencing was PBMCs or a T cell subset sorted from them (not recorded which). The rearrangement uses TRBV5-1 and TRBJ2-7; TRBD1 agrees at 7 bases. CDR3 loop: CASSSTGLPDEQYF. The DNA of the CDR3 is TGCGCCAGCAGCTCGACAGGGCTGCCTGACGAGCAGTACTTC.